The clone carrying this T cell receptor beta chain was counted ten times or more. Its antigen is not known. A second PCR, run for roughly 7 to 11 cycles, used a sample-barcoded 5' primer plus a J-beta primer mix. Each cDNA molecule was tagged by a template-switch adaptor with 12 random nucleotides. TCRdb redid the calling of the 5' RACE reads with MiXCR, one entry per CDR3 protein. The profile covers roughly 640,000 distinct CDR3 sequences, with about 30% appearing a single time and approximately 14% taken by the ten largest. The germline V gene encodes CDR1 SQVTM and CDR2 ANQGSEA. The CDR3 consists of 12 residues. The source of the sample is a study of blood T cells in healthy people across ages. Overall study results and limits: A roughly linear fall in TCR beta diversity per million T cells was seen with increasing age.

This sequence joins TRBV29-1 and TRBJ1-2; TRBD1 matches at 9 bases. The receptor was isolated from a woman aged 80 or older in good health. The specimen was blood. The CDR3 DNA reads as TGCAACGGGGAGGACAGGGGATATGGCTACACCTTC. This gives the protein CNGEDRGYGYTF.